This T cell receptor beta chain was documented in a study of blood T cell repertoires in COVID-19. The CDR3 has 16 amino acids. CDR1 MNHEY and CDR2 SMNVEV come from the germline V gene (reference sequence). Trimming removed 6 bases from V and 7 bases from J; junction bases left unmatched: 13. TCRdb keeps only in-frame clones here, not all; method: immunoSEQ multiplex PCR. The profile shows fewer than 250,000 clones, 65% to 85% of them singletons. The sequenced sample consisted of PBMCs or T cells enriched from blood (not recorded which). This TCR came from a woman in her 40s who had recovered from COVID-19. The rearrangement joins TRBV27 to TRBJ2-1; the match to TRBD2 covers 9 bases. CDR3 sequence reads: CASSPTPSGVGNEQFF. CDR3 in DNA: TGTGCCAGCAGCCCAACCCCTAGCGGGGTAGGGAATGAGCAGTTCTTC.